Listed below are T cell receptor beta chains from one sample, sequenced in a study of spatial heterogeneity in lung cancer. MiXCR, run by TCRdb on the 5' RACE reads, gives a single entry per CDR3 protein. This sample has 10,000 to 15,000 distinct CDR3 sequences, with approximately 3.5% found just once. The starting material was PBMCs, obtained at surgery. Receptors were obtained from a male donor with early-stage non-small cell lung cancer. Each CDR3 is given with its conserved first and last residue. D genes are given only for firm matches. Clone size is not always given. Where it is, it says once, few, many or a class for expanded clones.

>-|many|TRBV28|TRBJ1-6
TGTGCCAGCAGCCCCGCCGGGGTGGGTTCACCCCTCCACTTT
CASSPAGVGSPLHF
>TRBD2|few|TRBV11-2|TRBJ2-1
TGTGCCAGCAGCTTAGATCCTAGCGGGAGGGGTGAGCAGTTCTTC
CASSLDPSGRGEQFF
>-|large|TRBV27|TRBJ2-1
TGTGCCAGTACTCACTTTTCGGGAAATGAGCAGTTCTTC
CASTHFSGNEQFF
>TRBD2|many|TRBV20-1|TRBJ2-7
TGCAGTGCTAGGCCCGGACTAGCGGGAGAAGAGCAGTACTTC
CSARPGLAGEEQYF
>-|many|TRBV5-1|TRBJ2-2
TGCGCCAGCAGGCGGACGGGATCGAACACCGGGGAGCTGTTTTTT
CASRRTGSNTGELFF
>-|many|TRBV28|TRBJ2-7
TGTGCCAGCGCCCTTAGCCCCAGGAGGCGTCCCCTCTCCTACGAGCAGTACTTC
CASALSPRRRPLSYEQYF
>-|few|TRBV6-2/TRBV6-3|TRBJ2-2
TGTGCCAGCACTCTCCCGGCAGGGCGGGACACCGGGGAGCTGTTTTTT
CASTLPAGRDTGELFF
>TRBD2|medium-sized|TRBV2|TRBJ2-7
TGTGCCAGCAGTCGGGACTATTATGACTACGAGCAGTACTTC
CASSRDYYDYEQYF
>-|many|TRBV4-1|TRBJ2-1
TGCGCCAGCAGCCAACCCGGGGCTAGCTTGTACAATGAGCAGTTCTTC
CASSQPGASLYNEQFF
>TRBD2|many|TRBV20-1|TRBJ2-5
TGCAGTGCCAACCGCAGGCTAGCGGGAAATGAAGAGACCCAGTACTTC
CSANRRLAGNEETQYF
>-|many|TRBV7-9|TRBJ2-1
TGTGCCAGCAGCTTAGTTTCCCCCCGCCGCGTCAATGAGCAGTTCTTC
CASSLVSPRRVNEQFF
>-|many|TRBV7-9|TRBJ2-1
TGTGCCAGCAGCAACACAGGGTACAATGAGCAGTTCTTC
CASSNTGYNEQFF
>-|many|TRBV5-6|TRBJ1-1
TGTGCCAGCAGCTTGGTAATGAACACTGAAGCTTTCTTT
CASSLVMNTEAFF
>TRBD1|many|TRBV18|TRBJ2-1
TGTGCCAGCTCACCGGACAGGGTGCCCTACAATGAGCAGTTCTTC
CASSPDRVPYNEQFF
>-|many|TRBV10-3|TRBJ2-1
TGTGCCATCAGTGAAAGGGAGGAGGCCTTCAAGTTCTTC
CAISEREEAFKFF
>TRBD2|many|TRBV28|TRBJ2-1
TGTGCCAGCAGTTATCGACTAGCCACCTACAATGAGCAGTTCTTC
CASSYRLATYNEQFF
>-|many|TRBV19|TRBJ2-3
TGTGCCAGTAGTACCGGCTGGTCAGGTCGGGGCACAGATACGCAGTATTTT
CASSTGWSGRGTDTQYF
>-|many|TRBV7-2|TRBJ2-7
TGTGCCAGCAGCATCCGACAGCATCGGGAGCAGTACTTC
CASSIRQHREQYF
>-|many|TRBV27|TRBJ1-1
TGTGCCAGCAGTTTACTGAGCAGCACTGAAGCTTTCTTT
CASSLLSSTEAFF
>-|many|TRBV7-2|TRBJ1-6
TGTGCCAGCAGCTTTATGAATTCACCCCTCCACTTT
CASSFMNSPLHF
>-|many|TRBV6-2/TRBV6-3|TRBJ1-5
TGTGCCAGCGGCCCGGGCGGCAATCAGCCCCAGCATTTT
CASGPGGNQPQHF
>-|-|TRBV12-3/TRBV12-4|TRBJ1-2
TGTGCCAGCACCCCGGACAACTATGGCTACACCTTC
CASTPDNYGYTF
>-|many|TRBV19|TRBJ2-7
TGTGCCAGTAGTATGGTCGCTAGACAGGCACCCCGTAAGAAGCAGTACTTC
CASSMVARQAPRKKQYF
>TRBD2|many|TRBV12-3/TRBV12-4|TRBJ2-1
TGTGCCAGCAGCGCGACTAGCGGGACCCCGGTGAGAAATGAGCAGTTCTTC
CASSATSGTPVRNEQFF
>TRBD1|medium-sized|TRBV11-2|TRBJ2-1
TGTGCCAGCAGTCCTCTCGGACAGGGCTACAATGAGCAGTTCTTC
CASSPLGQGYNEQFF
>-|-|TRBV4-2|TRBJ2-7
TGTGCCAGCGGCCAAGGGGGGCTAGCGGAGACCTACGAGCAGTACTTC
CASGQGGLAETYEQYF
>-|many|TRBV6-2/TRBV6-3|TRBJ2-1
TGTGCCAGCGTTTATAGGACGGGCCCGAGCAATGAGCAGTTCTTC
CASVYRTGPSNEQFF
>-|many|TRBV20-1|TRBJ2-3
TGCAGTGCTAACCCGAATAGGTGGGGGACAGATACGCAGTATTTT
CSANPNRWGTDTQYF
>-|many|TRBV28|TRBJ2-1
TGTGCCAGCAGACTCGGGATCCCCAATGAGCAGTTCTTC
CASRLGIPNEQFF
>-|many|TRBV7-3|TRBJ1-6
TGTGCCAGCAGCTTAGACGGTGGGCCCTATTCACCCCTCCACTTT
CASSLDGGPYSPLHF
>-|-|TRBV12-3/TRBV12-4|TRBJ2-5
TGTGCCAGCAGCCCCCCGGCAGGCCCCCGGGAGACCCAGTACTTC
CASSPPAGPRETQYF
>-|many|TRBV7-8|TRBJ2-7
TGTGCCAGCAGCTTAAGGCCCCGCGGGCAGCCCTACGAGCAGTACTTC
CASSLRPRGQPYEQYF
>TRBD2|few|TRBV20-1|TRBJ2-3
TGCAGTGCCCCCCGGGGGTTAGCGGGAGGGGTCCCCACAGATACGCAGTATTTT
CSAPRGLAGGVPTDTQYF
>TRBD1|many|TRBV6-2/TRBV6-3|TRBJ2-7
TGTGCCAGCAGTGACCCATCCGGGACAGGGGCCTTATACGAGCAGTACTTC
CASSDPSGTGALYEQYF
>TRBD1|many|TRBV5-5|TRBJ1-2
TGTGCCAGCAGCCCTGTGTCAGGGGGATTTGATGGCTACACCTTC
CASSPVSGGFDGYTF
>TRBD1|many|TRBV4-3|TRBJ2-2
TGCGCCAGCAGCCCGGACAGGGTGGGCGGGGAGCTGTTTTTT
CASSPDRVGGELFF
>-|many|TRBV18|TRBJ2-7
TGTGCCAGCTCACCAGGGCTAGTAACGCCCTACGAGCAGTACTTC
CASSPGLVTPYEQYF
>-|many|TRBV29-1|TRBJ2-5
TGCAGCGTTGACAGGGGTGGGCAAGAGACCCAGTACTTC
CSVDRGGQETQYF
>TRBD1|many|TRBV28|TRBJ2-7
TGTGCCAGCAATCCAGGGGGAAGCTCCTACGAGCAGTACTTC
CASNPGGSSYEQYF
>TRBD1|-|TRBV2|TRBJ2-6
TGTGCCAGCAGTGACCCAGGGACAGCTGGGGCCAACGTCCTGACTTTC
CASSDPGTAGANVLTF
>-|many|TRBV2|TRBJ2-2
TGTGCCAGCAGCCCACAGGGAACCGGGGAGCTGTTTTTT
CASSPQGTGELFF
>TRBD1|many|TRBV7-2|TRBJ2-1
TGTGCCAGCAGCTCCCAGGGGGCGGGAGAGCAGTTCTTC
CASSSQGAGEQFF
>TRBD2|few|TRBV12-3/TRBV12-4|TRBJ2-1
TGTGCCAGCAGGACTAGCGGGAACTATGAGCAGTTCTTC
CASRTSGNYEQFF
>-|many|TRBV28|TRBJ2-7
TGTGCCAGCTCCTGGGGGACCTACGAGCAGTACTTC
CASSWGTYEQYF
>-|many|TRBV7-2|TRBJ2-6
TGTGCCAGCAGCGATGTGGGGAGGATCTCTGGGGCCAACGTCCTGACTTTC
CASSDVGRISGANVLTF
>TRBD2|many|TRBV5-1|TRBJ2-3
TGCGCCAGCAGCTTGCGCGGGGGAGTGGGAGATACGCAGTATTTT
CASSLRGGVGDTQYF
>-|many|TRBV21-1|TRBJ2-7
TGTGCCAGCACCAAAGACCGGGGGACAGGGAGGGTCTACGAGCAGTACTTC
CASTKDRGTGRVYEQYF
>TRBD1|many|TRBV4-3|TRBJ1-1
TGCGCCAGCAGCCCAACGGTGGACAGGTCCACTGAAGCTTTCTTT
CASSPTVDRSTEAFF
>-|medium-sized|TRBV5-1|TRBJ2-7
TGCGCCAGCAATCTTAATGACGGGGAGCAGTACTTC
CASNLNDGEQYF
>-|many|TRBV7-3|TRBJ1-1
TGTGCCAGCAGCTCGTACGCAGGGAACCCTGAAGCTTTCTTT
CASSSYAGNPEAFF
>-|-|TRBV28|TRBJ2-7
TGTGCCAGCAGCAGACTAGAGGGGCCCTACGAGCAGTACTTC
CASSRLEGPYEQYF
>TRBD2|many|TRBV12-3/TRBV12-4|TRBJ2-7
TGTGCCAGCAGTTGGGGGACTAGCGGCGAGCAGTACTTC
CASSWGTSGEQYF
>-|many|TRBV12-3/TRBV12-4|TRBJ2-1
TGTGCCAGCAGTTTGGACGGCCCGCTAGATGAGCAGTTCTTC
CASSLDGPLDEQFF
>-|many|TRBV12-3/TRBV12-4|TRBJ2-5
TGTGCCAGCGGCCGGGATCCGCAAGAGACCCAGTACTTC
CASGRDPQETQYF